This TCR beta chain was sequenced for a study of cytomegalovirus exposure and HLA in healthy donors. Study-level findings and limits: There were some public TCRs occurring in many donors, but most TCR sequences were rare.

Amplification used 60 Vbeta primers and 13 Jbeta primers. This table comes from immunoSEQ multiplex PCR, and its TCRdb copy is limited to in-frame clones, with some not included. The sample has over 250,000 clones; under 80% are singletons. As regards this clone: Its antigen is currently unknown.

The TCR originated in a female donor in good health and CMV-seronegative. Sequenced material: PBMCs.

The CDR3: CASSLVGGRASYEQYF. The CDR3 nucleotides read TGTGCCAGCAGCTTAGTCGGCGGGAGGGCTTCTTACGAGCAGTACTTC. The V call is TRBV7-2, the J call TRBJ2-7, with 9 bases matching TRBD2. CDR3 length: 16 residues. J was trimmed by 4 bases and V by 1 base; bases with no gene match: 8. Germline-derived CDR1 and CDR2 are SGHTA and FQGNSA.